A selection of T cell receptor beta chains follows, all from one sample in a study of CD8 T cells in ankylosing spondylitis. Via MiXCR, TCRdb re-called the 5' RACE reads, giving one row per CDR3 protein. The data show about 800,000 distinct CDR3 sequences, with 12% seen just once and around 0.51% held by the top ten. The sequencing input was blood, either unsorted or a sorted T cell fraction (not recorded which). The receptors originated from a male donor with ankylosing spondylitis. CDR3s include the opening cysteine and the closing phenylalanine or tryptophan. D genes are given only for firm matches. Only part of the rows carry a size: once, few, many, or a class if the clone is expanded.

v_call,d_call,j_call,clone_size,cdr3_nt,cdr3_aa
TRBV6-1,-,TRBJ2-2,-,TGTGCCAGCAGGAGGGGGGAGCTGTTTTTT,CASRRGELFF
TRBV29-1,-,TRBJ1-3,few,TGCAGCGCTGTGAAGGGGAGCTCTGGAAACACCATATATTTT,CSAVKGSSGNTIYF
TRBV29-1,TRBD1,TRBJ2-7,-,TGCAGCGTTGGGGGAAGACAGGGGGCCTACGATCAGTACTTC,CSVGGRQGAYDQYF
TRBV4-3,-,TRBJ1-6,few,TGCGCCAGCAGCCAAGATGCGGGAAGCTCCTATAATTCACCCCTCCACTTT,CASSQDAGSSYNSPLHF
TRBV18,-,TRBJ2-5,-,TGTGCCAGCTCGCCAAGCTCATCCGGGTCCCCCGGAAGAGAGACCCAGTACTTC,CASSPSSSGSPGRETQYF
TRBV20-1,-,TRBJ1-1,few,TGCAGTGCCGTCTACTTGAACAGAGCTTTCTTT,CSAVYLNRAFF
TRBV7-2,-,TRBJ1-4,many,TGTGCCAGCAGCCCAACTTTGGGGGTTAATGAAAAACTGTTTTTT,CASSPTLGVNEKLFF
TRBV7-9,TRBD1,TRBJ2-1,-,TGTGCCAGCAGCCCGGCCCCTCTCGGACAGGGGGCTGGTGAGCAGTTCTTC,CASSPAPLGQGAGEQFF
TRBV6-1,-,TRBJ1-6,-,TGTGCCAGCAACACACAGGGTGGTTCACCCCTCCACTTT,CASNTQGGSPLHF
TRBV20-1,TRBD2,TRBJ2-2,-,TGCAGTGCTAGAGACAATCCCGGGGGGACCGGGGAGCTGTTTTTT,CSARDNPGGTGELFF
TRBV4-3,TRBD2,TRBJ2-1,few,TGCGCCAGCAGCCCCACGGGGGGGAATTACAATGAGCAGTTCTTC,CASSPTGGNYNEQFF
TRBV20-1,-,TRBJ1-6,few,TGCAGTGCTAGATACGGGACTAATTCACCCCTCCACTTT,CSARYGTNSPLHF
TRBV7-7,TRBD1,TRBJ2-7,many,TGTGCTAGCAGCCCCGGGACAGCCACTTCCTACGAGCAGTACTTC,CASSPGTATSYEQYF
TRBV7-2,TRBD2,TRBJ2-3,-,TGTGCCAGCAGCACTGGGACTAGGGGGACACGCACAGATACGCAGTATTTT,CASSTGTRGTRTDTQYF
TRBV20-1,TRBD2,TRBJ2-1,few,TGCAGTGCTAGAGTGGCGCTAGCGGGAGGTAGTGGGTACAATGAGCAGTTCTTC,CSARVALAGGSGYNEQFF
TRBV18,TRBD1,TRBJ1-1,-,TGTGCCAGCTCATTCACAGGGGTTGAAGCTTTCTTT,CASSFTGVEAFF
TRBV20-1,TRBD1,TRBJ2-7,-,TGCAGTGCTAGAATACGGGACAGGGGATTCTACGAGCAGTACTTC,CSARIRDRGFYEQYF
TRBV4-3,-,TRBJ1-2,-,TGCGCCAGCAGCCATGCCTGGGAGGGAAATGGCTACACCTTC,CASSHAWEGNGYTF
TRBV5-1,-,TRBJ2-7,-,TGCGCCAGCAGCTTCACCGGTGGAGACGAGCAGTACTTC,CASSFTGGDEQYF
TRBV12-3/TRBV12-4,-,TRBJ1-6,few,TGTGCCAGCAGTTTCGCGGGGGCGCTCGGCTATAATTCACCCCTCCACTTT,CASSFAGALGYNSPLHF
TRBV5-1,-,TRBJ2-7,-,TGCGCCAGCAGGATTTCCCCCGCTAACTACGAGCAGTACTTC,CASRISPANYEQYF
TRBV27,TRBD1,TRBJ2-2,-,TGTGCCAGCAGTTCTCAACAGGGGGCAGAAACCGGGGAGCTGTTTTTT,CASSSQQGAETGELFF
TRBV6-6,-,TRBJ2-5,-,TGTGCCAGCACCTCGGATCGGGGGACCCAGTACTTC,CASTSDRGTQYF
TRBV10-3,-,TRBJ2-3,few,TGTGCCATCAACGCAGGGCCCAGCGCAGATACGCAGTATTTT,CAINAGPSADTQYF
TRBV5-1,-,TRBJ1-5,many,TGCGCCAGCAGCGAGATTGGGAGAGGACAGCCCCAGCATTTT,CASSEIGRGQPQHF
TRBV20-1,TRBD2,TRBJ2-1,-,TGCAGTGCTCCTCCGGGACTAGCGGACAATGAGCAGTTCTTC,CSAPPGLADNEQFF
TRBV7-2,-,TRBJ2-5,-,TGTGCCAGCAGCTCGGTCGGCGGGTCAGGGTATGAGACCCAGTACTTC,CASSSVGGSGYETQYF
TRBV20-1,-,TRBJ1-5,-,TGCAGTGCTAGAGGACAGTTTAGCAATCAGCCCCAGCATTTT,CSARGQFSNQPQHF
TRBV12-3/TRBV12-4,-,TRBJ2-1,-,TGTGCCAGCGGATATAGGGAGCAGTTCTTC,CASGYREQFF
TRBV7-2,-,TRBJ1-1,-,TGTGCCAGCAGCTTAGCGACCACCCTGGCCACTGAAGCTTTCTTT,CASSLATTLATEAFF
TRBV5-1,TRBD2,TRBJ2-1,few,TGCGCCAGCAGCTTGGGCTTGCTAGCGGGGGCCTACAATGAGCAGTTCTTC,CASSLGLLAGAYNEQFF
TRBV7-9,-,TRBJ1-1,-,TGTGCCAGCAGCCCTAACCCGGGACGGAACACTGAAGCTTTCTTT,CASSPNPGRNTEAFF
TRBV9,TRBD2,TRBJ2-1,many,TGTGCCAGCAGCCTGGGACTAGCGGAAAACAATGAGCAGTTCTTC,CASSLGLAENNEQFF
TRBV29-1,-,TRBJ2-4,-,TGCAGCGTTGAAGGTCCAGGCCCCAAAAACATTCAGTACTTC,CSVEGPGPKNIQYF
TRBV2,TRBD1,TRBJ2-3,few,TGTGCCAGCAGTGTCGACAGGGAGATTGCAGATACGCAGTATTTT,CASSVDREIADTQYF
TRBV10-3,-,TRBJ1-1,many,TGTGCCATCAGTGAGTCCAACCGAGTGAACACTGAAGCTTTCTTT,CAISESNRVNTEAFF
TRBV7-2,-,TRBJ1-1,-,TGTGCCAGTGCAAGCCTCATGAACACTGAAGCTTTCTTT,CASASLMNTEAFF
TRBV6-1,TRBD1,TRBJ1-5,few,TGTGCCAGCATCGGGCAGGGGGCGGCTGGTCAGCCCCAGCATTTT,CASIGQGAAGQPQHF
TRBV4-2,TRBD2,TRBJ2-2,few,TGTGCCAGCAGCCAAGATTCCCCTAGCGGGAACGCGAACACCGGGGAGCTGTTTTTT,CASSQDSPSGNANTGELFF
TRBV3-1,TRBD2,TRBJ2-1,few,TGTGCCAGCAGCCAAGAAGTGGCGGCGGGAGCCTTGAACAATGAGCAGTTCTTC,CASSQEVAAGALNNEQFF
TRBV12-3/TRBV12-4,-,TRBJ1-5,-,TGTGCCAGCAGTTTTGGCCTATCCAGGAATCAGCCCCAGCATTTT,CASSFGLSRNQPQHF